A single sample gave rise to the 28 T cell receptor beta chains below, sequenced in a study of blood T cell repertoires in COVID-19. The assay was immunoSEQ multiplex PCR, and TCRdb's table has in-frame clones only and misses some. The sample shows fewer than 200,000 clones, 80% to 85% of them seen only once. The sequencing sample was made of peripheral blood. These TCRs come from a woman in her seventies with COVID-19, enrolled during active disease.

This clone was observed a single time. This rearrangement joins TRBV14 to TRBJ2-1, with TRBD2 as a possible D gene (6 bases). Trimming took off 4 bases at V and 4 bases at J, with 20 bases between the two ends. The CDR3 is made up of 17 amino acids. CDR1 is SGHDN and CDR2 is FVKESK in the germline V gene. The CDR3 region is CASSPKTGGAIYNEQFF. The CDR3 nucleotides read TGTGCCAGCAGCCCGAAGACTGGCGGGGCTATTTACAATGAGCAGTTCTTC.

Concerning this clone: Other DNA variants within this sample encode the same CDR3. The chain has TRBV19 and TRBJ2-1, with 9 bases lining up with TRBD2. This CDR3 has 15 amino acids. Germline loops: CDR1 LNHDA, CDR2 SQIVND (reference sequence). The V gene end was trimmed by 4 bases and the J gene end by 4 bases; junction bases not matched to a gene: 5. The chain's CDR3 is CASSKTSGRYNEQFF. The CDR3, as DNA: TGTGCCAGTAGTAAGACTAGCGGCCGGTACAATGAGCAGTTCTTC.

The chain is built from TRBV7-2 and TRBJ2-7; 11 bases are a match to TRBD2. The V gene end was trimmed by 0 bases and the J gene end by 0 bases; junction bases not matched to a gene: 1. The CDR3 is made up of 16 amino acids. Germline CDR1 and CDR2: SGHTA and FQGNSA. The CDR3 here is CASSLATSGSSYEQYF. The CDR3 nucleotides read TGTGCCAGCAGCTTAGCTACTAGCGGGAGCTCCTACGAGCAGTACTTC.

V gene TRBV3-1 (or the pseudogene TRBV3-2) combines with J gene TRBJ2-3; 9 bases match TRBD2. CDR1 LGHDT and CDR2 YNNKEL come from the germline V gene (reference sequence). J lost 4 bases, V lost 4 bases, and 18 bases had no gene match. The CDR3 runs 19 residues. The CDR3 protein is CASSPQYSQREAIADTQYF. The CDR3 nucleotides read TGTGCCAGCAGCCCGCAATACTCCCAGCGGGAGGCTATCGCAGATACGCAGTATTTT.

The rearrangement joins TRBV7-8 to TRBJ1-1; 9 positions match TRBD1. This CDR3 is 13 amino acids long. The trim removed 5 bases at V and 4 bases at J, leaving 2 bases unmatched. Germline V gene lookup returns CDR1 SGHVS and CDR2 FQNEAQ. DNA for the CDR3: TGTGCCAGCAGCCTGACAGGGGGCACTGAAGCTTTCTTT. Residues: CASSLTGGTEAFF.

This clone was detected only a few times. The genes are TRBV2 and TRBJ1-1, with 7 positions matching TRBD1. The CDR3 runs to 14 residues. Trimming cost V 8 bases and J 0 bases; bases outside gene matches: 6. CDR1 is SNHLY and CDR2 is FYNNEI in the germline V gene. In nucleotides, the CDR3 is TGTGCCAGCCACGGGACAGCGATGAACACTGAAGCTTTCTTT. Amino acid sequence: CASHGTAMNTEAFF.

The chain couples TRBV11-2 to TRBJ1-2; a possible D gene is TRBD1 (5 bases). The V end was cut by 2 bases, the J end by 0 bases, with 7 bases between. Germline V CDR1 and CDR2: SGHAT, FQNNGV. There are 14 residues in the CDR3. The CDR3 region has the DNA TGTGCCAGCAGCTTAAGGGGTTCTAACTATGGCTACACCTTC. It encodes CASSLRGSNYGYTF. Full variable domain (outside the CDR3, taken from reference TRBV11-2 and TRBJ1-2): EAGVAQSPRYKIIEKRQSVAFWCNPISGHATLYWYQQILGQGPKLLIQFQNNGVVDDSQLPKDRFSAERLKGVDSTLKIQPAKLEDSAVYLCASSLRGSNYGYTFGSGTRLTVV.

V gene TRBV9 combines with J gene TRBJ2-2; tentative D call: TRBD2 (6 bases). Germline V gene sequence: CDR1 SGDLS, CDR2 YYNGEE. The CDR3 is made up of 18 amino acids. V was trimmed by 0 bases and J by 1 base, leaving 16 bases between them. The CDR3 reads CASSVAGALALNTGELFF. CDR3 nucleotide sequence: TGTGCCAGCAGCGTAGCGGGAGCGTTGGCTCTGAACACCGGGGAGCTGTTTTTT. Combining the CDR3 with reference TRBV9 and TRBJ2-2 gives the whole variable domain DSGVTQTPKHLITATGQRVTLRCSPRSGDLSVYWYQQSLDQGLQFLIQYYNGEERAKGNILERFSAQQFPDLHSELNLSSLELGDSALYFCASSVAGALALNTGELFFGEGSRLTVL.

V and J are TRBV18 and TRBJ1-1; D might be TRBD1 (6 bases). The V end was cut by 3 bases, the J end by 1 base, with 15 bases between. Germline assignment: CDR1 KGHSH and CDR2 LQKENI. The CDR3 contains 16 residues. CDR3 DNA: TGTGCCAGCTCACCTGTTCATCTGGGGGCGAACACTGAAGCTTTCTTT. It encodes CASSPVHLGANTEAFF.

This sequence joins TRBV3-1 (or the pseudogene TRBV3-2) and TRBJ1-2, with 10 bases fitting TRBD1. The CDR3 totals 16 residues. V shed 0 bases, J shed 4 bases, and the junction held 5 bases outside the gene matches. Germline V lookup: CDR1 LGHDT, CDR2 YNNKEL (reference sequence). For the CDR3, the DNA is TGTGCCAGCAGCCAAGACAGGACAGGGGGGTTCTATGGCTACACCTTC. It encodes CASSQDRTGGFYGYTF.

J is TRBJ2-3 and V is TRBV19, with a weak D call TRBD2 (6 bases). The V end lost 10 bases, the J end lost 0 bases, and 17 bases lay between the germline ends. The CDR3 totals 15 residues. The V gene's germline CDR1 is LNHDA and CDR2 SQIVND (reference sequence). The DNA for the CDR3 is TGTGCCACCTCGGACTATCCCACTAGCACAGATACGCAGTATTTT. Protein product: CATSDYPTSTDTQYF.

A remark on this clone: The sample holds other DNA sequences that translate to the same CDR3. The chain combines TRBV9 with TRBJ2-7; D may be TRBD1 (5 bases). Looked up from germline, CDR1 is SGDLS and CDR2 is YYNGEE. CDR3 length equals 14 residues. Trimming removed 0 bases from V and 3 bases from J, with 10 bases in between. This CDR3 is CASSVGGRGYEQYF. CDR3 DNA sequence: TGTGCCAGCAGCGTAGGGGGTAGGGGCTACGAGCAGTACTTC. Supplemented by reference TRBV9 and TRBJ2-7, the full variable domain reads DSGVTQTPKHLITATGQRVTLRCSPRSGDLSVYWYQQSLDQGLQFLIQYYNGEERAKGNILERFSAQQFPDLHSELNLSSLELGDSALYFCASSVGGRGYEQYFGPGTRLTVT.

This clone was seen a single time. The chain links TRBV6-2 or TRBV6-3 to TRBJ2-3, with TRBD1 matching over 8 bases. The ends lost 0 bases at V and 0 bases at J; junction bases unmatched: 8. The germline CDR1 and CDR2 sequences are MNHEY and SVGEGT. The CDR3 extends over 18 amino acids. CDR3 DNA: TGTGCCAGCAGTTACTCGACGCTCGGACAGGGTAGCACAGATACGCAGTATTTT. Amino acid sequence: CASSYSTLGQGSTDTQYF.

The chain's CDR3 is CASSMPPYMTNTGELFF. CDR3 coding DNA: TGTGCCAGCAGCATGCCTCCCTATATGACGAACACCGGGGAGCTGTTTTTT. This chain uses TRBV5-6 with TRBJ2-2; unclear D gene. The germline CDR1 and CDR2 sequences are SGHDT and YYEEEE. Trimming shortened V by 4 bases and J by 0 bases, and 16 bases separated the two germline ends. CDR3 length: 17 amino acids.

This sequence joins TRBV7-2 and TRBJ1-1; D unresolved. V gave up 6 bases and J gave up 0 bases, with 8 bases separating them. The CDR3 has 13 residues. Germline-derived CDR1 and CDR2 are SGHTA and FQGNSA. CDR3 nucleotides: TGTGCCAGCAGTTTACACATGAACACTGAAGCTTTCTTT. This gives the protein CASSLHMNTEAFF.

The chain has TRBV5-4 and TRBJ2-7; possible D gene TRBD2, 6 bases. Germline-derived CDR1 and CDR2 are SGHNT and YYREEE (reference sequence). V lost 0 bases, J lost 4 bases, and 14 bases lay in between. This CDR3 comprises 15 residues. The CDR3: CASSLDLARSYEQYF. Here the CDR3 DNA reads TGTGCCAGCAGCTTGGATCTAGCGAGATCATACGAGCAGTACTTC.

This chain connects TRBV5-6 to TRBJ2-3, with 10 bases that match TRBD2. Germline trimming cut 2 bases from V and 6 bases from J; bases unmatched to any gene: 9. The CDR3 is 16 residues long. The V gene's germline CDR1 is SGHDT and CDR2 YYEEEE. This CDR3 reads CASSLTLLAGEDTQYF. The CDR3 DNA is TGTGCCAGCAGCTTAACGCTGCTAGCGGGAGAGGATACGCAGTATTTT.

The V call is TRBV27, the J call TRBJ2-1; 7 nucleotides line up with TRBD1. Germline V gene data show CDR1 as MNHEY and CDR2 as SMNVEV (reference sequence). Losses at the gene ends were 2 bases for V and 4 bases for J; bases not matched to a gene: 8. The CDR3 runs 16 residues. CDR3 in amino acids: CASSLTGVRVYNEQFF. CDR3 nucleotides: TGTGCCAGCAGTTTAACAGGGGTTAGGGTATACAATGAGCAGTTCTTC.

J is TRBJ2-1 and V is TRBV7-3; 7 bases align to TRBD2. The CDR3 sequence is 15 residues long. V trimming: 2 bases; J trimming: 4 bases; junction bases outside the gene matches: 5. CDR1 is SGHTA and CDR2 is FQGTGA in the germline V gene. In DNA, the CDR3 is TGTGCCAGCAGCTTAGGGCGGGGGATTTACAATGAGCAGTTCTTC. Translated, it gives CASSLGRGIYNEQFF.

The chain recombines TRBV5-4 with TRBJ2-2; 9 bases line up with TRBD2. The CDR3 has 14 residues. Unmatched junction bases numbered 1, after V lost 2 bases and J lost 5 bases. The V gene's germline CDR1 is SGHNT and CDR2 YYREEE (reference sequence). CDR3 amino acids: CASSFTSGTGELFF. CDR3 sequence (DNA): TGTGCCAGCAGCTTTACTAGCGGGACCGGGGAGCTGTTTTTT.

In its sample, this clone was seen a few times. This CDR3 is CASSPQGALYEQYF. The CDR3 nucleotides are TGTGCCAGCTCACCACAGGGGGCCCTCTACGAGCAGTACTTC. The J gene is TRBJ2-7, the V gene TRBV18; 7 bases agree with TRBD1. V lost 1 base, J lost 3 bases, and 3 bases stayed unmatched. The CDR3 is made up of 14 amino acids. Germline CDR1 and CDR2: KGHSH and LQKENI. Full variable domain (missing parts from reference TRBV18 and TRBJ2-7): NAGVMQNPRHLVRRRGQEARLRCSPMKGHSHVYWYRQLPEEGLKFMVYLQKENIIDESGMPKERFSAEFPKEGPSILRIQQVVRGDSAAYFCASSPQGALYEQYFGPGTRLTVT.

The genes are TRBV6-5 and TRBJ2-1, with 8 nucleotides matching TRBD1. The V gene's germline CDR1 is MNHEY and CDR2 SVGAGI. The CDR3 runs to 13 residues. V lost 8 bases, J lost 7 bases, and 7 bases stayed unmatched. DNA of the CDR3: TGTGCCAGCCGTAGGACAGGGCGTAATGAGCAGTTCTTC. It is translated as CASRRTGRNEQFF.

The CDR3 region is CASSPGRGRSYEQYF. CDR3 DNA: TGCGCCAGCAGCCCGGGGCGGGGTCGCTCCTACGAGCAGTACTTC. The chain joins TRBV5-1 to TRBJ2-7, with TRBD2 as a possible D gene (6 bases). Germline V gives CDR1 SGHRS, CDR2 YFSETQ. V was pared by 4 bases and J by 0 bases, with 14 bases between. The CDR3 has 15 residues.

The chain carries TRBV10-3 and TRBJ2-1, with D unresolved. This CDR3 is 14 amino acids long. From germline, CDR1 is ENHRY and CDR2 SYGVKD. With 2 bases removed from V and 6 bases from J, the gap between germline ends came to 11 bases. DNA of the CDR3: TGTGCCATCAGTGAGATAGCTAGTGGCAATGAGCAGTTCTTC. Translated: CAISEIASGNEQFF.

The V gene is TRBV7-9, the J gene TRBJ1-3, with 7 bases that match TRBD1. CDR1 is SEHNR, CDR2 FQNEAQ, per germline (reference sequence). Trimming took 8 bases from V and 3 from J; bases not matched to a gene: 7. The CDR3 extends over 14 amino acids. The CDR3: CASGGGAGGNTIYF. Here the CDR3 DNA reads TGTGCCAGCGGAGGGGGCGCCGGTGGAAACACCATATATTTT.

This clone turned up a few times. This chain joins TRBV5-1 and TRBJ2-7, with 8 positions matching TRBD2. CDR3 length: 14 residues. Germline V lookup: CDR1 SGHRS, CDR2 YFSETQ. V shed 4 bases, J shed 3 bases, and the junction held 6 bases outside the gene matches. For the CDR3, the DNA is TGCGCCAGCAGCGGGGCGGGAGGAGGCTACGAGCAGTACTTC. Translation: CASSGAGGGYEQYF.

The J gene is TRBJ2-1, the V gene TRBV5-6, with 14 positions matching TRBD2. V shed 4 bases, J shed 10 bases, and the junction held 7 bases outside the gene matches. Germline V gene data show CDR1 as SGHDT and CDR2 as YYEEEE. The CDR3 has 15 amino acids. The CDR3 reads CASSMGLAGVREQFF. In nucleotides, the CDR3 is TGTGCCAGCAGCATGGGACTAGCGGGAGTTCGGGAGCAGTTCTTC. The variable domain in full, completed from reference TRBV5-6 and TRBJ2-1, reads DAGVTQSPTHLIKTRGQQVTLRCSPKSGHDTVSWYQQALGQGPQFIFQYYEEEERQRGNFPDRFSGHQFPNYSSELNVNALLLGDSALYLCASSMGLAGVREQFFGPGTRLTVL.

The chain uses TRBV11-3 and TRBJ1-6; D is perhaps TRBD1 (5 bases). Germline CDR1 SGHNT, CDR2 YENEEA. V lost 5 bases and J 7 bases, leaving 9 bases between the germline ends. The CDR3 sequence is 13 residues long. The CDR3 loop reads CASSHYRNSPLHF. CDR3 coding DNA: TGTGCCAGCAGCCATTACAGGAATTCACCCCTCCACTTT.